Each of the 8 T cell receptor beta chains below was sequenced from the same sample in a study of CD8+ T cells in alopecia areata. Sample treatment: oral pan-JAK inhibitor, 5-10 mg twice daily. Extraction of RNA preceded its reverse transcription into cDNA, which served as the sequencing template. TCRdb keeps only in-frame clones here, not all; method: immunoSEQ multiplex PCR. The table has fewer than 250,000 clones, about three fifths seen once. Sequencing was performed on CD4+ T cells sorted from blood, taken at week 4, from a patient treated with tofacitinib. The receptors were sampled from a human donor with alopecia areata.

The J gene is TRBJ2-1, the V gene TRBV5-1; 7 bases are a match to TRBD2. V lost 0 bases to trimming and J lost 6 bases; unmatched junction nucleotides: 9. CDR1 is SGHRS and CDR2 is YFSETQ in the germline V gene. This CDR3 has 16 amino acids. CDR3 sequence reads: CASSLAPLARVNEQFF. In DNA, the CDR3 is TGCGCCAGCAGCTTGGCGCCACTAGCGAGGGTCAATGAGCAGTTCTTC.

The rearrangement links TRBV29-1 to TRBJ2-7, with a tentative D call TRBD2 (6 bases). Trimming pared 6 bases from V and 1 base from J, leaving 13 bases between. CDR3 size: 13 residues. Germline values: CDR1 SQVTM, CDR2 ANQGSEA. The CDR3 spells CSVLESGSYEQYF. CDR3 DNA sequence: TGCAGCGTCCTCGAGAGCGGGTCCTACGAGCAGTACTTC.

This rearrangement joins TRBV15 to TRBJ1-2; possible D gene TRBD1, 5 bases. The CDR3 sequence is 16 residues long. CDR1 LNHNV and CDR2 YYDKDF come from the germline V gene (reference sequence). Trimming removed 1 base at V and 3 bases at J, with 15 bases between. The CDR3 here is CATSRVRTGPDYGYTF. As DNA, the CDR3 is TGTGCCACCAGCAGAGTCCGAACAGGTCCAGACTATGGCTACACCTTC.

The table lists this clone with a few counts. CDR3 nucleotide sequence: TGTGCCAGCAGCTTCAGGGGAGTAGCCAAAAACATTCAGTACTTC. Its protein product is CASSFRGVAKNIQYF. The V gene is TRBV7-2, the J gene TRBJ2-4, with a weak D call TRBD1 (6 bases). The CDR3 sequence is 15 residues long. V dropped 3 bases and J dropped 0 bases, with 9 bases sitting between them. CDR1 is SGHTA and CDR2 is FQGNSA in the germline V gene.

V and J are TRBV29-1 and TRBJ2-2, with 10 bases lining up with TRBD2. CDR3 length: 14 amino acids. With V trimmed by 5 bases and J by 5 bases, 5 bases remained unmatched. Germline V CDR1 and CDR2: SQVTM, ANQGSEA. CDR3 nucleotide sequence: TGCAGCGTTTATGGACTAGCGGAAACCGGGGAGCTGTTTTTT. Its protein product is CSVYGLAETGELFF.

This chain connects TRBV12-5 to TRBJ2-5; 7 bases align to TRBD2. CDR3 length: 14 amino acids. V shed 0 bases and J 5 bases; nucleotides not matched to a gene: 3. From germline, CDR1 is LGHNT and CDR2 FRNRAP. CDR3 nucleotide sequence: TGTGCTAGTGGTTTGGTAGCGGGAATCGAGACCCAGTACTTC. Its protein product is CASGLVAGIETQYF. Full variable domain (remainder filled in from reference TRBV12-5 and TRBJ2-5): DARVTQTPRHKVTEMGQEVTMRCQPILGHNTVFWYRQTMMQGLELLAYFRNRAPLDDSGMPKDRFSAEMPDATLATLKIQPSEPRDSAVYFCASGLVAGIETQYFGPGTRLLVL.

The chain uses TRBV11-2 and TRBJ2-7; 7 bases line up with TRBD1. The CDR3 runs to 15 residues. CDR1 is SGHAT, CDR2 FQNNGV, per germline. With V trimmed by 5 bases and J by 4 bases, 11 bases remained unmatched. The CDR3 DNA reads TGTGCCAGCAGCCGCGCCGAGACAGGGCGATACGAGCAGTACTTC. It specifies CASSRAETGRYEQYF.

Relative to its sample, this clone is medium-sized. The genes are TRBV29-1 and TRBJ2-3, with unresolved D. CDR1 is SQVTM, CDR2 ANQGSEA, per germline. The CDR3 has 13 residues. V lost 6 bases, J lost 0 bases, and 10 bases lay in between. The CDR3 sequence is CSVGPSSTDTQYF. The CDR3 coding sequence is TGCAGCGTCGGACCCTCTAGCACAGATACGCAGTATTTT.